A selection of T cell receptor beta chains follows, all from one sample in a study of T cell responses to AZD1222 COVID-19 vaccine. The data were produced by immunoSEQ multiplex PCR, yet TCRdb's version contains in-frame clones alone and is incomplete. The sample includes some 120,000 clones, about 90% seen only once; the top ten take 1.1%. The sample in question was peripheral blood, obtained on day 0 of AZD1222 vaccination. All receptors derive from an adult in good health. Each CDR3 is given with its conserved first and last residue. Each record gives: J gene, V gene, D gene, CDR3 length, CDR3 DNA, CDR3 protein. The D gene is left open where the match is weak.

j_gene: TRBJ2-3
v_gene: TRBV24-1
d_gene: .
len: 14
CDR3nt: TGTGCCACCAGTGCGGGGACTAGCACAGATACGCAGTATTTT
CDR3aa: CATSAGTSTDTQYF

j_gene: TRBJ2-1
v_gene: TRBV5-1
d_gene: .
len: 14
CDR3nt: TGCGCCAGCCGCTATCGGGGGGCGGGAAATGAGCAGTTCTTC
CDR3aa: CASRYRGAGNEQFF

j_gene: TRBJ2-7
v_gene: TRBV18
d_gene: .
len: 15
CDR3nt: TGTGCCAGCTCACCACTATCCTCGGGGACACTTGAGCAGTACTTC
CDR3aa: CASSPLSSGTLEQYF

j_gene: TRBJ2-2
v_gene: TRBV18
d_gene: .
len: 14
CDR3nt: TGTGCCAGCTCACCGGGGAAGAACACCGGGGAGCTGTTTTTT
CDR3aa: CASSPGKNTGELFF

j_gene: TRBJ1-2
v_gene: TRBV27
d_gene: .
len: 12
CDR3nt: TGTGCCAGCAGTTTCCGACACGGGCTCTACACCTTC
CDR3aa: CASSFRHGLYTF

j_gene: TRBJ2-7
v_gene: TRBV27
d_gene: .
len: 13
CDR3nt: TGTGGTACTCCCGCCTCCCGAGTCCACGAGCAGTACTTC
CDR3aa: CGTPASRVHEQYF

j_gene: TRBJ2-7
v_gene: TRBV7-9
d_gene: TRBD2
len: 16
CDR3nt: TGTGCCAGCAGTTCCAACGTGCGGGAGGGAACTCACGAGCAGTACTTC
CDR3aa: CASSSNVREGTHEQYF

j_gene: TRBJ1-2
v_gene: TRBV18
d_gene: TRBD1
len: 12
CDR3nt: TGTGCCAGCTCGCAGGGGGTCTATGGCTACACCTTC
CDR3aa: CASSQGVYGYTF

j_gene: TRBJ2-7
v_gene: TRBV27
d_gene: .
len: 15
CDR3nt: TGTGCCAGCAGTTTATCATTCACTGTAATGTACGAGCAGTACTTC
CDR3aa: CASSLSFTVMYEQYF

j_gene: TRBJ2-7
v_gene: TRBV6-5
d_gene: .
len: 13
CDR3nt: TGTGCCAGCAGCCTCCGACGGGGATCCGAGCAGTACTTC
CDR3aa: CASSLRRGSEQYF

j_gene: TRBJ1-2
v_gene: TRBV7-9
d_gene: .
len: 15
CDR3nt: TGTGCCAGCAGCGAACAGTCGATCACTAACTATGGCTACACCTTC
CDR3aa: CASSEQSITNYGYTF

j_gene: TRBJ1-4
v_gene: TRBV5-1
d_gene: TRBD1
len: 15
CDR3nt: TGCGCCAGCAGCCTGGCGGGACAGGGTAATGAAAAACTGTTTTTT
CDR3aa: CASSLAGQGNEKLFF

j_gene: TRBJ2-1
v_gene: TRBV7-9
d_gene: .
len: 13
CDR3nt: TGTGCCAGCGAACCAGGACAGTTTGGTGAGCAGTTCTTC
CDR3aa: CASEPGQFGEQFF

j_gene: TRBJ2-4
v_gene: TRBV4-2
d_gene: .
len: 16
CDR3nt: TGTGCCAGCAGCCAAGATTTGGTAGGACCTGATGGCATTCAGTACTTC
CDR3aa: CASSQDLVGPDGIQYF

j_gene: TRBJ2-2
v_gene: TRBV2
d_gene: TRBD1
len: 12
CDR3nt: TGTGCCAGCATACAGGGGGCCGGGGAGCTGTTTTTT
CDR3aa: CASIQGAGELFF

j_gene: TRBJ1-2
v_gene: TRBV4-1
d_gene: .
len: 16
CDR3nt: TGCGCCAGCAGCCAAGCCCGAGGGGGGCAGCTTTATGGCTACACCTTC
CDR3aa: CASSQARGGQLYGYTF

j_gene: TRBJ2-5
v_gene: TRBV5-6
d_gene: .
len: 15
CDR3nt: TGTGCCAGCAGACCGCCGGGACCGAGTACAAGGACCCAGTACTTC
CDR3aa: CASRPPGPSTRTQYF